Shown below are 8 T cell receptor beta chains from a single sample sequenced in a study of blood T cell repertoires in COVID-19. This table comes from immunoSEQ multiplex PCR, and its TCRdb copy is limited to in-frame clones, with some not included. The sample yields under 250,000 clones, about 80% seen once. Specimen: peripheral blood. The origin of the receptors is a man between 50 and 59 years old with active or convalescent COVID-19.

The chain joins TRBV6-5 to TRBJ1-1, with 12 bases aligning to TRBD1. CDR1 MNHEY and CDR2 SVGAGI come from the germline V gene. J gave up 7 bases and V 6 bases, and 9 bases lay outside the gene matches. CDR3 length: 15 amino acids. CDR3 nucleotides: TGTGCCAGCAGCCGAGGGACAGGGGGCTGGGGTGAAGCTTTCTTT. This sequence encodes CASSRGTGGWGEAFF.

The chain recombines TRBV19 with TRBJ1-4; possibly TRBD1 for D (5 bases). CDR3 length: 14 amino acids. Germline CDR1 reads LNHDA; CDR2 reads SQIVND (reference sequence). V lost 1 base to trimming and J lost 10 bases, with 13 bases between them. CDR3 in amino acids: CASSIAGQRGKLFF. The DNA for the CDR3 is TGTGCCAGTAGTATAGCGGGGCAGCGGGGAAAACTGTTTTTT.

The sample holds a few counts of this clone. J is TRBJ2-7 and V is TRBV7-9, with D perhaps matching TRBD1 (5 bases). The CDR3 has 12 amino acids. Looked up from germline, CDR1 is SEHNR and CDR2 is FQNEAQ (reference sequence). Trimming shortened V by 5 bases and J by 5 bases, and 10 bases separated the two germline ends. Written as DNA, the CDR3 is TGTGCCAGCAGCCCCAGGGTTGACGAGCAGTACTTC. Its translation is CASSPRVDEQYF.

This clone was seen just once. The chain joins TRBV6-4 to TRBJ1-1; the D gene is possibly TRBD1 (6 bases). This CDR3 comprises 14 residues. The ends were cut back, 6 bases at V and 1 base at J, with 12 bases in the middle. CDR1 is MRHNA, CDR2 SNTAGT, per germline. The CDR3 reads CASRLDSSNTEAFF. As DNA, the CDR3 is TGTGCCAGCAGGCTGGACAGTTCGAACACTGAAGCTTTCTTT.

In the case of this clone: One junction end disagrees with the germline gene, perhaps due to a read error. CDR3 sequence (DNA): TGTGCCAGCAGCTTCACAAATACGCAGTATTTT. It specifies CASSFTNTQYF. This sequence joins TRBV5-5 and TRBJ2-3, with unresolved D. The germline V gene has CDR1 SGHKS and CDR2 YYEKEE (reference sequence). The CDR3 covers 11 residues.

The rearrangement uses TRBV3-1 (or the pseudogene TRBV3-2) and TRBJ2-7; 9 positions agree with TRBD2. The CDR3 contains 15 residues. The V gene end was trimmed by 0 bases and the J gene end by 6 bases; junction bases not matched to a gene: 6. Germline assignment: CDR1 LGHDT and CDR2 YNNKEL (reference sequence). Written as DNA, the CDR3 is TGTGCCAGCAGCCAAGATTCGACTAGCGGTCGCGAGCAGTACTTC. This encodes CASSQDSTSGREQYF.

The CDR3 sequence: CASSPRTSGYNEQFF. CDR3 nucleotides: TGTGCCAGCTCACCCAGGACTAGCGGGTACAATGAGCAGTTCTTC. The rearrangement joins TRBV18 to TRBJ2-1, with 11 bases identical to TRBD2. Germline V gives CDR1 KGHSH, CDR2 LQKENI. V lost 3 bases and J lost 4; bases outside the gene matches: 2. The CDR3 spans 15 residues. Complete variable domain (other parts from reference TRBV18 and TRBJ2-1): NAGVMQNPRHLVRRRGQEARLRCSPMKGHSHVYWYRQLPEEGLKFMVYLQKENIIDESGMPKERFSAEFPKEGPSILRIQQVVRGDSAAYFCASSPRTSGYNEQFFGPGTRLTVL.

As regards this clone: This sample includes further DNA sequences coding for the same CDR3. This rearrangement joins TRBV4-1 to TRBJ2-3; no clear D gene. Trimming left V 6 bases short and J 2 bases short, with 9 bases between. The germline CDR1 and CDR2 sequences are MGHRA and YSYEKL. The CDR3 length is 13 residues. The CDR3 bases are TGCGCCAGCAGTCAAACAGCCACAGATACGCAGTATTTT. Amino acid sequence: CASSQTATDTQYF.